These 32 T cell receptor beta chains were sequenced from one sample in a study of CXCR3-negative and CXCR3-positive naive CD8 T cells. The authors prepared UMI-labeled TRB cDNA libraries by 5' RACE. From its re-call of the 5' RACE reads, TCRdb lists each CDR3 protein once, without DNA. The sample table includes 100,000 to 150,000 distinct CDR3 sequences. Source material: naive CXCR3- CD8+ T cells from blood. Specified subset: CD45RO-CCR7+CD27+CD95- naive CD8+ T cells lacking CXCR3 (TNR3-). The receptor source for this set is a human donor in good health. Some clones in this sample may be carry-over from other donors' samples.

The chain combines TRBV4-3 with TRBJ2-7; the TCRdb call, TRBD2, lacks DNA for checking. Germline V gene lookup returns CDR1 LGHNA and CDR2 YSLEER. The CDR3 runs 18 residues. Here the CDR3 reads CASSHGNPGVAGDYEQYF.

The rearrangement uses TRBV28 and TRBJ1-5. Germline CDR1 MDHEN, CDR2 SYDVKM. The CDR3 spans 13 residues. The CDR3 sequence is CASSPYRNQPQHF.

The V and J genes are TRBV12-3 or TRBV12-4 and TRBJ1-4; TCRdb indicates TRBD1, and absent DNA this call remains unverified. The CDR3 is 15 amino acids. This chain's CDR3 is CASSLAGRVIEKLFF.

CDR3 amino acids: CASSYSWRRDYNEQFF. The chain uses TRBV6-6 and TRBJ2-1; the TRBD2 assignment by TCRdb is unverifiable without DNA. CDR3 length equals 16 residues. The germline V gene encodes CDR1 MNHNY and CDR2 SVGAGI (reference sequence).

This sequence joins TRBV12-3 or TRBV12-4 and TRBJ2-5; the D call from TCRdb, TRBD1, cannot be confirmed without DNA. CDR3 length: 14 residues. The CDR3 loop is CASNAPGPSGAQYF.

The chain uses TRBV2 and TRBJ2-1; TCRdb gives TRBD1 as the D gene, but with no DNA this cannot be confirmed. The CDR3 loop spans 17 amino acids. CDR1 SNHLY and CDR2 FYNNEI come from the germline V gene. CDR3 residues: CASSEVPAGSSYNEQFF.

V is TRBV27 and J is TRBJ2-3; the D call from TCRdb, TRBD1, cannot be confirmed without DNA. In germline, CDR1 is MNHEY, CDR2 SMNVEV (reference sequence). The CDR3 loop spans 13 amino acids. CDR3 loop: CASSLAPTDTQYF.

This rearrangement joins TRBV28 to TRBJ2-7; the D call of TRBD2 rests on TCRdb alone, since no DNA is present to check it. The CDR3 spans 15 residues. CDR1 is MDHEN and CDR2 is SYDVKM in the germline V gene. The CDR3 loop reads CASSMRGPFSYEQYF.

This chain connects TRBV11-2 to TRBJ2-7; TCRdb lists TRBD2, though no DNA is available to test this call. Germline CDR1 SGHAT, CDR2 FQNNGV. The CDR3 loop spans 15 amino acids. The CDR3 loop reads CASSLGGYITYEQYF.

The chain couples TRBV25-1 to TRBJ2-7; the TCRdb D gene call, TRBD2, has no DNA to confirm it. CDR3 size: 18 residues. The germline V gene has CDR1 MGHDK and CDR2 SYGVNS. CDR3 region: CASSPRGGLAGEDYEQYF.

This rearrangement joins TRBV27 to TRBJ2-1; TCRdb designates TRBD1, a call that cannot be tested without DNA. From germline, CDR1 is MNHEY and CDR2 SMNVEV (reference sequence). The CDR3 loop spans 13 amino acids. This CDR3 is CASSFPGGSEQFF.

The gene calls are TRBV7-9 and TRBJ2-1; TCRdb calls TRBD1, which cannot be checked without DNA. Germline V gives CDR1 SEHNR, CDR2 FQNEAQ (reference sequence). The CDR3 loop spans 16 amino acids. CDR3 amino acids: CASSEQGQGAYNEQFF.

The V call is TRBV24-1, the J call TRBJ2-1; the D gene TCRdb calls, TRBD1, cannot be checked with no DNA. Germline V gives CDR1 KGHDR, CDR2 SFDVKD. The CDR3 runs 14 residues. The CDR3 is CATSVRDTYNEQFF.

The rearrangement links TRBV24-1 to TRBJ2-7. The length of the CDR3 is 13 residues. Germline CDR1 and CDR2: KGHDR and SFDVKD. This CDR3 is CATSDPSGYEQYF.

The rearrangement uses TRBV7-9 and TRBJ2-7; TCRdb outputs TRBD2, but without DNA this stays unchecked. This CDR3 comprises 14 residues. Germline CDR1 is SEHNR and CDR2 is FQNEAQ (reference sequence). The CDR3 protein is CASTSGGPSYEQYF.

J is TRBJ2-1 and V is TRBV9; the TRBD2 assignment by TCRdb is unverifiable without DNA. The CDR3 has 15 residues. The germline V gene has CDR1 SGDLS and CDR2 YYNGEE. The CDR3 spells CASSVVGTSGHEQFF.

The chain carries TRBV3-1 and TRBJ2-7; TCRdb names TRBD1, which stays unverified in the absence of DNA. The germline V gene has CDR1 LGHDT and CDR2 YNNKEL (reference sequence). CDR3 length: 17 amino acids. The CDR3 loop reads CASSPANPGQGAFEQYF.

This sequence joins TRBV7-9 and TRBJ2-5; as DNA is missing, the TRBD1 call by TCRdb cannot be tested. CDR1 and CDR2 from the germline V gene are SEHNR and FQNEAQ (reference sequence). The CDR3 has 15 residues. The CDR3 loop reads CASSSEDRGQETQYF.

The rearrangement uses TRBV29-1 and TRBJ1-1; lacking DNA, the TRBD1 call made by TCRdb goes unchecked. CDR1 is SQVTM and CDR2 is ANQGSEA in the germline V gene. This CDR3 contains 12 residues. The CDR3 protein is CSVRQGKTEAFF. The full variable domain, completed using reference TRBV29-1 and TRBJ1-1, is SAVISQKPSRDICQRGTSLTIQCQVDSQVTMMFWYRQQPGQSLTLIATANQGSEATYESGFVIDKFPISRPNLTFSTLTVSNMSPEDSSIYLCSVRQGKTEAFFGQGTRLTVV.

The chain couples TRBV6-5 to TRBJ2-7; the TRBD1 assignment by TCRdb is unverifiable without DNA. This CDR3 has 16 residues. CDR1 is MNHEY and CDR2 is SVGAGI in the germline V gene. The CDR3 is CASSYTQGSFSYEQYF.

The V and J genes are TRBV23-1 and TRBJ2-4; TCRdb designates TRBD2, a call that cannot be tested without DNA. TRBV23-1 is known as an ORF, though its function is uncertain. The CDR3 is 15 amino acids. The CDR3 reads CASSNGPPSLNIQYF.

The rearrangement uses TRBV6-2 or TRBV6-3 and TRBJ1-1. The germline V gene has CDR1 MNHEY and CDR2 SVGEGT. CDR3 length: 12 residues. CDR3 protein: CASSELNTEAFF.

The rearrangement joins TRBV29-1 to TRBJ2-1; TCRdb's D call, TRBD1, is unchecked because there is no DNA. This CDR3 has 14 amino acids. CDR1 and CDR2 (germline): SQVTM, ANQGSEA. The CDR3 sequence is CSVARSGADNEQFF.

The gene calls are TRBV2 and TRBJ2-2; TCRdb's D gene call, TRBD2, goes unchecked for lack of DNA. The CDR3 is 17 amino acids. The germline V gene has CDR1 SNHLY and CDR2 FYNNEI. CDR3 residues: CASSEGWREALPGELFF.

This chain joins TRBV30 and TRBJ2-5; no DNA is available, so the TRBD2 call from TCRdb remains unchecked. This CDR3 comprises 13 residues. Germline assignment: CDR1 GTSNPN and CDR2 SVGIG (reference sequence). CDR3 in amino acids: CAWSELASETQYF.

This CDR3 reads CASSLTGPTEQYF. The chain recombines TRBV12-3 or TRBV12-4 with TRBJ2-7; the TCRdb call, TRBD1, lacks DNA for checking. The CDR3 consists of 13 residues.

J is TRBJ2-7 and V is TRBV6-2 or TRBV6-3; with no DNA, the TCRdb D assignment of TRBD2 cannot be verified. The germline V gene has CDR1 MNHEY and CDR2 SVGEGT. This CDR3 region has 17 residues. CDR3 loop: CASNYGSASGGSYEQYF.

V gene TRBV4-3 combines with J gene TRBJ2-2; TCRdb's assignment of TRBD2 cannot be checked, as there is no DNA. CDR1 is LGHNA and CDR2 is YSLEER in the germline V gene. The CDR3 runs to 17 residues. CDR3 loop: CASSQDYRGGNTGELFF.

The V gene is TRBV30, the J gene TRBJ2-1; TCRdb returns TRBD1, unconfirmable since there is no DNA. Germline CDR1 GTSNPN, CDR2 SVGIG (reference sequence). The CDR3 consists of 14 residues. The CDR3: CAWTPGVAGNEQFF.

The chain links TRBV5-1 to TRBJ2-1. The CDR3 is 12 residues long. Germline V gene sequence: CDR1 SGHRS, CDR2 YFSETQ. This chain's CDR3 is CASSPSNNEQFF.

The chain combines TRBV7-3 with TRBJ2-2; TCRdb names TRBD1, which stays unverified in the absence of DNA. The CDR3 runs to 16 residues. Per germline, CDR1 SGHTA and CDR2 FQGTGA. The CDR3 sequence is CASSLGPTSNTGELFF.

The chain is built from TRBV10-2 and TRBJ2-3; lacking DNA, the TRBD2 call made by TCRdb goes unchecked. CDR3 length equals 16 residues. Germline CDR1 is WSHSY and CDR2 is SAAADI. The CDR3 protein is CASRSLAALDTDTQYF.